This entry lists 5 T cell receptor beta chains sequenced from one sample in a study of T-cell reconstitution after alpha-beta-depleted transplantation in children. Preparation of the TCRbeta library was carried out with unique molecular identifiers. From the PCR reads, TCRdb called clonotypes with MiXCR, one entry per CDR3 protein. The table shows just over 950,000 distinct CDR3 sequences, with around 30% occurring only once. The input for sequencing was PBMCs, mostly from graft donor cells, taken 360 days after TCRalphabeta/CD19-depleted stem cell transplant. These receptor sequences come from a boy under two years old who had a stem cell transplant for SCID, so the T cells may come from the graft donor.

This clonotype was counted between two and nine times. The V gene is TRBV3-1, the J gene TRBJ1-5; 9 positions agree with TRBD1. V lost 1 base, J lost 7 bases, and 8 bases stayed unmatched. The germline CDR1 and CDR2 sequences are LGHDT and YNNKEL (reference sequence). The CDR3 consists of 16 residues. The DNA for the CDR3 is TGTGCCAGCAGCCAAGGAACAGGGGGCAGGGAGCAGCCCCAGCATTTT. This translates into CASSQGTGGREQPQHF.

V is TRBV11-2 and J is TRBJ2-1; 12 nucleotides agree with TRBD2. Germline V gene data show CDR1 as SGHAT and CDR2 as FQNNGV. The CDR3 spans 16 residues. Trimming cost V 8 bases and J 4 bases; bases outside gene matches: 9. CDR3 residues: CASRWTSGALYNEQFF. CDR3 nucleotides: TGTGCCAGCCGTTGGACTAGCGGGGCCCTTTACAATGAGCAGTTCTTC.

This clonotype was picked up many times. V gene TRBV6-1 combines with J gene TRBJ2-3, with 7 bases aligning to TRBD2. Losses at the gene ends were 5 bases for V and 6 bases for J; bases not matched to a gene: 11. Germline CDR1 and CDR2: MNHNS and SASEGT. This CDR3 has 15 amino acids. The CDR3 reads CASSLRVERGDTQYF. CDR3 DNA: TGTGCCAGCAGTCTCCGAGTGGAGCGGGGCGATACGCAGTATTTT.

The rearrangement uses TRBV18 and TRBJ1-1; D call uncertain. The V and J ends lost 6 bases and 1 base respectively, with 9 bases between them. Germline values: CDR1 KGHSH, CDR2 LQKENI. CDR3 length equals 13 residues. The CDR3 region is CASSPDKNTEAFF. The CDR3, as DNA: TGTGCCAGCTCTCCTGACAAGAACACTGAAGCTTTCTTT. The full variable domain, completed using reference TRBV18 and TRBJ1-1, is NAGVMQNPRHLVRRRGQEARLRCSPMKGHSHVYWYRQLPEEGLKFMVYLQKENIIDESGMPKERFSAEFPKEGPSILRIQQVVRGDSAAYFCASSPDKNTEAFFGQGTRLTVV.

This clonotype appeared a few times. The DNA of the CDR3 is TGCAGTGCCCCGGGGCGGGGATTCAATGAGCAGTTCTTC. Amino acid sequence: CSAPGRGFNEQFF. The chain has TRBV20-1 and TRBJ2-1, with TRBD2 as a possible D gene (6 bases). CDR1 is DFQATT and CDR2 is SNEGSKA in the germline V gene (reference sequence). Deletions cut 6 bases from V and 6 bases from J, with 15 bases between. This CDR3 spans 13 amino acids.